One and the same sample provided the 8 T cell receptor beta chains below, sequenced in a study of blood T cell repertoires in COVID-19. Only in-frame clones appear in the TCRdb table, and some are missing; sequencing was by immunoSEQ multiplex PCR. The table records 150,000 to 200,000 clones, around 90% of them present only once. Sequenced sample: peripheral blood. The receptors were sampled from a middle-aged man with active or convalescent COVID-19.

CDR3 loop: CASSRGQGPYEQYF. The CDR3 DNA sequence: TGTGCCAGTAGTCGGGGACAGGGCCCCTACGAGCAGTACTTC. The chain has TRBV19 and TRBJ2-7; 9 bases map to TRBD1. The V segment lost 5 bases and the J segment 2 bases; nucleotides outside the gene matches: 4. This CDR3 comprises 14 residues. Germline assignment: CDR1 LNHDA and CDR2 SQIVND (reference sequence).

The V gene is TRBV7-2, the J gene TRBJ1-1; tentatively, D is TRBD1 (5 bases). Between the trimmed V and J ends, which lost 5 bases and 0 bases, there was a span of 7 bases. The CDR3 is 13 residues long. Germline assignment: CDR1 SGHTA and CDR2 FQGNSA. The CDR3, as DNA: TGTGCCAGCAGCCAGGACATGAACACTGAAGCTTTCTTT. This gives the protein CASSQDMNTEAFF.

This sequence joins TRBV6-5 and TRBJ1-1, with 11 positions matching TRBD1. Germline values: CDR1 MNHEY, CDR2 SVGAGI. Trimming removed 0 bases from V and 4 bases from J; junction bases left unmatched: 1. This CDR3 has 15 residues. The CDR3 sequence is CASSYSGTGGTEAFF. CDR3 DNA: TGTGCCAGCAGTTACTCGGGGACAGGGGGCACTGAAGCTTTCTTT.

The rearrangement joins TRBV6-4 to TRBJ1-2; 7 bases are shared with TRBD1. Germline V gene data show CDR1 as MRHNA and CDR2 as SNTAGT. This CDR3 is 15 amino acids long. Trimming at V came to 7 bases and at J to 0 bases, leaving 8 bases not matched to a gene. CDR3 DNA sequence: TGTGCCAGCAAGGGGGCCCACGCCTCTAACTATGGCTACACCTTC. It translates to CASKGAHASNYGYTF.

This clone has only a few counts. V gene TRBV7-9 combines with J gene TRBJ1-1; D ambiguous. V dropped 0 bases and J dropped 5 bases, with 13 bases sitting between them. Germline V gives CDR1 SEHNR, CDR2 FQNEAQ (reference sequence). The CDR3 has 15 residues. CDR3 region: CASSLAGPGITEAFF. In DNA form, the CDR3 reads TGTGCCAGCAGCTTAGCGGGTCCGGGGATAACTGAAGCTTTCTTT.

CDR3 residues: CASASPRGSNTGELFF. CDR3 coding DNA: TGTGCTAGTGCCTCTCCCAGGGGATCGAACACCGGGGAGCTGTTTTTT. The chain joins TRBV12-5 to TRBJ2-2; maybe TRBD1 (6 bases). V lost 7 bases, J lost 0 bases, and 15 bases lay in between. The CDR3 is made up of 16 amino acids. Germline-derived CDR1 and CDR2 are LGHNT and FRNRAP.

The chain has TRBV5-1 and TRBJ2-5; 8 bases align to TRBD2. V was pared by 4 bases and J by 3 bases, with 8 bases of the junction left unmatched. The germline CDR1 and CDR2 sequences are SGHRS and YFSETQ. The CDR3 loop spans 15 amino acids. The CDR3 region has the DNA TGCGCCAGCAGCCAGGGACTAGTACGGGAAGAGACCCAGTACTTC. It translates to CASSQGLVREETQYF.

V is TRBV6-5 and J is TRBJ1-1; D remains ambiguous. V lost 1 base and J 2 bases, leaving 11 bases between the germline ends. The CDR3 covers 15 residues. Looked up from germline, CDR1 is MNHEY and CDR2 is SVGAGI. The DNA for the CDR3 is TGTGCCAGCAGTTACTATCGTACAGCTAACACTGAAGCTTTCTTT. Its protein product is CASSYYRTANTEAFF.